This T cell receptor beta chain was observed in a study of radiation and T cells in renal cell carcinoma. Whole-study findings and limits: Without pretreatment biopsies, baseline tumor clonotype presence was undetermined. Top tumor clonotypes rose in blood 2 weeks post-radiation, then contracted.

Libraries were prepared by immunoSEQ multiplex PCR; TCRdb keeps only in-frame clonotypes and omits some of them. The data contain 150,000 to 190,000 clones, 80% to 90% of them singletons. A note on this clone: Its specificity is not known.

Specified time point: blood 2 weeks post-SBRT. Treatment given: 15 Gy SBRT to primary tumor, nephrectomy 4 weeks later. The starting material was blood, obtained from a patient whose treatment included radiotherapy and nephrectomy. This TCR came from a woman in her forties or fifties with renal cell carcinoma.

In DNA form, the CDR3 reads TGCGCCAGCAGTCGTTGGACTGCCCTAGGTGAAAAACTGTTTTTT. Its protein is CASSRWTALGEKLFF. The chain joins TRBV4-1 to TRBJ1-4; D not resolved. This CDR3 has 15 amino acids. Between the trimmed V and J ends, which lost 6 bases and 7 bases, there was a span of 18 bases. The germline CDR1 and CDR2 sequences are MGHRA and YSYEKL.